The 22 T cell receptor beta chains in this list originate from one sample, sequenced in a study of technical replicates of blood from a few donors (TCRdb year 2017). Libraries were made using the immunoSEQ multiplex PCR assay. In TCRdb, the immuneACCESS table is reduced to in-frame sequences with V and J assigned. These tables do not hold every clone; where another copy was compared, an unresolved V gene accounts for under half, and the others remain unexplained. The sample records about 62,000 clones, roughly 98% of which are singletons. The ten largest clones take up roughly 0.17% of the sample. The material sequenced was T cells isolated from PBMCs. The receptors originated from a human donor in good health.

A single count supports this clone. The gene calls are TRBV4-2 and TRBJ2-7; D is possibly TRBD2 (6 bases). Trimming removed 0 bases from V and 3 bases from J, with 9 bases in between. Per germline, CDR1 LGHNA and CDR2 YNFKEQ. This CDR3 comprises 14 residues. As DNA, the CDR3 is TGTGCCAGCAGCCAAGACTTTAGCGGCTACGAGCAGTACTTC. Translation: CASSQDFSGYEQYF.

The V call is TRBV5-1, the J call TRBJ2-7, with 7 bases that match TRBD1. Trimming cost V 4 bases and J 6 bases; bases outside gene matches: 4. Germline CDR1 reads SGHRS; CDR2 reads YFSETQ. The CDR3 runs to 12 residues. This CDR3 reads CASSPTGPEQYF. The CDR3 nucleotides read TGCGCCAGCAGCCCGACAGGGCCCGAGCAGTACTTC.

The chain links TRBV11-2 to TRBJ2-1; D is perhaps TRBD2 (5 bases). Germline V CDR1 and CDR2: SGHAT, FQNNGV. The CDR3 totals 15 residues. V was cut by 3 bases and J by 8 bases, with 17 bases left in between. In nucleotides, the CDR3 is TGTGCCAGCAGCTTGACAAACCGGGGAGTGGATGAGCAGTTCTTC. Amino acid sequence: CASSLTNRGVDEQFF.

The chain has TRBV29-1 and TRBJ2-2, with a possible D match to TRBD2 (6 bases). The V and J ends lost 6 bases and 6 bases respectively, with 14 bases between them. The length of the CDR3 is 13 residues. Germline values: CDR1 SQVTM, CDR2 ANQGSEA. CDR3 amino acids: CSVGTSGAGELFF. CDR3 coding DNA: TGCAGCGTCGGGACTTCTGGGGCCGGGGAGCTGTTTTTT.

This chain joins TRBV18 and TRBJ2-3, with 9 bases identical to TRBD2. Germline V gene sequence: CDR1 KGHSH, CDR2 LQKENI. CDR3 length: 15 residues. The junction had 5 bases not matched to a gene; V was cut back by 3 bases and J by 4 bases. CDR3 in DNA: TGTGCCAGCTCACCTGTTGGGACTAGCCCAGATACGCAGTATTTT. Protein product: CASSPVGTSPDTQYF. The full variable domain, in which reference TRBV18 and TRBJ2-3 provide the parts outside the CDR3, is NAGVMQNPRHLVRRRGQEARLRCSPMKGHSHVYWYRQLPEEGLKFMVYLQKENIIDESGMPKERFSAEFPKEGPSILRIQQVVRGDSAAYFCASSPVGTSPDTQYFGPGTRLTVL.

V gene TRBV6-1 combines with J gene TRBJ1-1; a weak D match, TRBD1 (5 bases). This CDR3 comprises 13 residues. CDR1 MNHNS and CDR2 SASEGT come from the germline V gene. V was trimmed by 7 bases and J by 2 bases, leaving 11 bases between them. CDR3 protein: CASTITGNTEAFF. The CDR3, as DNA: TGTGCCAGCACCATTACAGGTAACACTGAAGCTTTCTTT.

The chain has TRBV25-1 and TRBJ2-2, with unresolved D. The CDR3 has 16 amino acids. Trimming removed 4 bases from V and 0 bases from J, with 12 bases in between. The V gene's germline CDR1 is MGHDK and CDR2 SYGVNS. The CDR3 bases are TGTGCCAGCAGTGTCTCTAGGTTCGCGAACACCGGGGAGCTGTTTTTT. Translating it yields CASSVSRFANTGELFF.

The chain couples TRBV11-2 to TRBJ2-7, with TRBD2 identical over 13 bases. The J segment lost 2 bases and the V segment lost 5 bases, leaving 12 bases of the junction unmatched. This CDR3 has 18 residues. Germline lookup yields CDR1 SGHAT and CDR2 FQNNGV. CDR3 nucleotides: TGTGCCAGCAGCCGAATAAGGACTAGCGGGGGCCAAACCTACGAGCAGTACTTC. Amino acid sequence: CASSRIRTSGGQTYEQYF. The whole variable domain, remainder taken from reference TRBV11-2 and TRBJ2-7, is EAGVAQSPRYKIIEKRQSVAFWCNPISGHATLYWYQQILGQGPKLLIQFQNNGVVDDSQLPKDRFSAERLKGVDSTLKIQPAKLEDSAVYLCASSRIRTSGGQTYEQYFGPGTRLTVT.

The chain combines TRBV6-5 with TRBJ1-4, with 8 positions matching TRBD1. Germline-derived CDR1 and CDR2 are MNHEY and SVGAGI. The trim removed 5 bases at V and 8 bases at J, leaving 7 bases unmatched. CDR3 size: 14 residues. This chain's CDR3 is CASSVQGAGEKLFF. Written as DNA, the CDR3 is TGTGCCAGCAGTGTCCAGGGGGCTGGGGAAAAACTGTTTTTT.

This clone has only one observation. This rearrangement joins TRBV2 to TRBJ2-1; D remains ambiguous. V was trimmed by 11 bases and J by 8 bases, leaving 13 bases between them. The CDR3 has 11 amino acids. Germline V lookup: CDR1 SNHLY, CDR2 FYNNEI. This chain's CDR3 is CAAQVPDEQFF. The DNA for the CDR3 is TGTGCCGCCCAGGTACCAGATGAGCAGTTCTTC.

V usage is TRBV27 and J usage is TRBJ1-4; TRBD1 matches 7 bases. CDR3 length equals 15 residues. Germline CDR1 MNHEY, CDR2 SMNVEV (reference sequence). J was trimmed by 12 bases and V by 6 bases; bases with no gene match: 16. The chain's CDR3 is CASRPQTGFRGELFF. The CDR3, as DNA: TGTGCCAGCAGGCCTCAGACAGGGTTTAGAGGGGAACTGTTTTTT.

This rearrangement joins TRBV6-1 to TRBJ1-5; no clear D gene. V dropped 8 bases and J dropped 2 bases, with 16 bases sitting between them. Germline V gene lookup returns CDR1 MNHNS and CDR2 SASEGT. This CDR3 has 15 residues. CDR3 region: CASELLSQGNQPQHF. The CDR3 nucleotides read TGTGCCAGCGAATTACTCTCCCAGGGCAATCAGCCCCAGCATTTT.

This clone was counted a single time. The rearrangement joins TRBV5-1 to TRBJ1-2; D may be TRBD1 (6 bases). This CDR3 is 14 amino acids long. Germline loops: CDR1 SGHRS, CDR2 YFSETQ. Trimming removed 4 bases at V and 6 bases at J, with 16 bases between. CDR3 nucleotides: TGCGCCAGCAGCCCCCTGGCGGCAGGGGATGGCTACACCTTC. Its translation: CASSPLAAGDGYTF.

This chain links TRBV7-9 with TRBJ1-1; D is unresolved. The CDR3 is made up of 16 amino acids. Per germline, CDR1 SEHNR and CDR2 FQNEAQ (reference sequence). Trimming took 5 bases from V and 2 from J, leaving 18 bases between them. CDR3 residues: CASSPYRRVPNTEAFF. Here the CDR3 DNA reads TGTGCCAGCAGCCCATATCGCCGGGTCCCTAACACTGAAGCTTTCTTT. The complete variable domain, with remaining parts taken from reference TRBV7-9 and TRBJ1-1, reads DTGVSQNPRHKITKRGQNVTFRCDPISEHNRLYWYRQTLGQGPEFLTYFQNEAQLEKSRLLSDRFSAERPKGSFSTLEIQRTEQGDSAMYLCASSPYRRVPNTEAFFGQGTRLTVV.

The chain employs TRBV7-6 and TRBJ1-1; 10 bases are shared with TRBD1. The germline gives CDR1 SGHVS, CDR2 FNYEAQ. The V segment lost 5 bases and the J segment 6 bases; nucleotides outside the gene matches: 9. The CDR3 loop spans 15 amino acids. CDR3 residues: CASSQRLTGGSEAFF. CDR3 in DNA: TGTGCCAGCAGCCAACGACTGACAGGGGGCTCTGAAGCTTTCTTT.

CDR3 sequence (DNA): TGTGCCAGCAGTTTAGCTTGGGGACAAGAGATCATGAACACTGAAGCTTTCTTT. It encodes CASSLAWGQEIMNTEAFF. V gene TRBV27 combines with J gene TRBJ1-1; D is perhaps TRBD1 (6 bases). Per the germline V gene, CDR1 is MNHEY and CDR2 is SMNVEV (reference sequence). Trimming cost V 2 bases and J 0 bases, with 19 bases left between them. The CDR3 length is 18 residues.

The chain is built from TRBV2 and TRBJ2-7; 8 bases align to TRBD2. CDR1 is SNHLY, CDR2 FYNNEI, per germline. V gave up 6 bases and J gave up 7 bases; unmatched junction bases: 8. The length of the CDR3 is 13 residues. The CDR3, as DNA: TGTGCCAGCAGCTCGGGGGGACTAGGAGAGCAGTACTTC. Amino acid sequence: CASSSGGLGEQYF.

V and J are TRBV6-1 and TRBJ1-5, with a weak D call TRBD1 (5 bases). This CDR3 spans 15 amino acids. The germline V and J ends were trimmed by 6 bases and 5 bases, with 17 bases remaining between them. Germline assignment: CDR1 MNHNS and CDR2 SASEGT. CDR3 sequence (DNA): TGTGCCAGCAGGGAATTCCAGGGTGCCCATCAGCCCCAGCATTTT. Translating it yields CASREFQGAHQPQHF.

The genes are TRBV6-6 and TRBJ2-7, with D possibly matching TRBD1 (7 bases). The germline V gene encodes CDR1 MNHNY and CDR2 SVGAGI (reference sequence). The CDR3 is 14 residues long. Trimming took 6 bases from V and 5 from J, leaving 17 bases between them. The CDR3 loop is CASRITGEVHEQYF. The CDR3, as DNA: TGTGCCAGCAGAATCACAGGGGAGGTCCACGAGCAGTACTTC.

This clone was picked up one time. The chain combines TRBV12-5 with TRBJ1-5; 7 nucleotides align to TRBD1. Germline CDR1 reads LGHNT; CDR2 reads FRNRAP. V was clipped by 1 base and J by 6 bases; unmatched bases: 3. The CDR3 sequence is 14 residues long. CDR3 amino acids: CASGLGQGSQPQHF. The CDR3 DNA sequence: TGTGCTAGTGGTTTGGGACAGGGAAGTCAGCCCCAGCATTTT.

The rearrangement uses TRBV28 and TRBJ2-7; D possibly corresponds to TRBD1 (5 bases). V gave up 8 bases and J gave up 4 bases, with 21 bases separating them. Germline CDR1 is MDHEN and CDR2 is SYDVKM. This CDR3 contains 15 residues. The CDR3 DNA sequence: TGTGCCAGCCACTCGGCTAGGGGCCACCCGTACGAGCAGTACTTC. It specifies CASHSARGHPYEQYF.

The CDR3 here is CASCEAPGTEAFF. Here the CDR3 DNA reads TGTGCCAGCTGCGAGGCGCCGGGAACTGAAGCTTTCTTT. The chain carries TRBV7-6 and TRBJ1-1, with D unresolved. CDR1 and CDR2 (germline): SGHVS, FNYEAQ. This CDR3 is 13 amino acids long. The V end was cut by 8 bases, the J end by 5 bases, with 15 bases between.